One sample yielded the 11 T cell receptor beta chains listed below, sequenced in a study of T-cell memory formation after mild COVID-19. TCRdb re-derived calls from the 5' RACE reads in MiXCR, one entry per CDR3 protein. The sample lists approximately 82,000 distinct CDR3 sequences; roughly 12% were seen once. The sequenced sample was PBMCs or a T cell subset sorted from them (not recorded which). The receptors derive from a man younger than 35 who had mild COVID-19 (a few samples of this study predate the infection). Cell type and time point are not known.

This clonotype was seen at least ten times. The CDR3 is CATSIPNSPLHF. For the CDR3, the DNA is TGTGCCACCAGCATCCCAAATTCACCCCTCCACTTT. V gene TRBV15 combines with J gene TRBJ1-6; D remains unclear. The V gene lost 4 bases and the J gene lost 7 bases, with 5 bases spanning the gap. The CDR3 is 12 residues long. Germline V CDR1 and CDR2: LNHNV, YYDKDF (reference sequence).

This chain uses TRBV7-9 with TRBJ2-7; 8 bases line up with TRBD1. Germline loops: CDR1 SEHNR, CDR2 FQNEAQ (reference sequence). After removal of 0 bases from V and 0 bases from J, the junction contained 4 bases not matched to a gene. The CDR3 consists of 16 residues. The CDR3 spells CASSLAHTGGSYEQYF. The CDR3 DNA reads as TGTGCCAGCAGCTTAGCGCATACAGGGGGCTCCTACGAGCAGTACTTC.

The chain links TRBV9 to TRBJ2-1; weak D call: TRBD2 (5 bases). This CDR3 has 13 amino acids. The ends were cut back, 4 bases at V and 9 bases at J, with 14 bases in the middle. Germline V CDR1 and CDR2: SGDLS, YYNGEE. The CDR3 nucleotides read TGTGCCAGCAGCATATGGACTGGGAGTGAGCAGTTCTTC. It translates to CASSIWTGSEQFF.

The CDR3 region is CASTLAGGLYEQFF. The DNA of the CDR3 is TGTGCCAGCACCCTAGCGGGGGGGTTATATGAGCAGTTCTTC. This chain links TRBV6-6 with TRBJ2-1, with 12 bases aligning to TRBD2. Germline V CDR1 and CDR2: MNHNY, SVGAGI (reference sequence). The ends lost 7 bases at V and 8 bases at J; junction bases unmatched: 6. The CDR3 totals 14 residues.

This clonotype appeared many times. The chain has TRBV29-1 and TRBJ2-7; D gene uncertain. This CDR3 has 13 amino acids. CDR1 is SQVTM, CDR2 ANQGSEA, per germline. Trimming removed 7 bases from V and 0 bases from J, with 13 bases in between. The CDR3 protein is CSAQPTSSYEQYF. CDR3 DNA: TGCAGCGCCCAGCCGACATCCTCCTACGAGCAGTACTTC.

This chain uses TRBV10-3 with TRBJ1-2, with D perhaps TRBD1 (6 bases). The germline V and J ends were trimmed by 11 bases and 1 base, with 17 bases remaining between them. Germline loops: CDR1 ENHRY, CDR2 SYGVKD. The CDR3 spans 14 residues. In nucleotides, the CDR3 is TGTGCCCACAACACGGCAGGGGTTAACTATGGCTACACCTTC. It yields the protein CAHNTAGVNYGYTF.

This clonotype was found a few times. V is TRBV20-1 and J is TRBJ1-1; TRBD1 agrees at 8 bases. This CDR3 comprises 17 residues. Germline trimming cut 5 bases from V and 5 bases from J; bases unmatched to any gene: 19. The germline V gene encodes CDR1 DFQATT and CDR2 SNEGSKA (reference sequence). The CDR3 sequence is CSAPRLTGVEVWTEAFF. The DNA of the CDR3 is TGCAGTGCTCCTAGATTGACAGGGGTGGAGGTTTGGACTGAAGCTTTCTTT.

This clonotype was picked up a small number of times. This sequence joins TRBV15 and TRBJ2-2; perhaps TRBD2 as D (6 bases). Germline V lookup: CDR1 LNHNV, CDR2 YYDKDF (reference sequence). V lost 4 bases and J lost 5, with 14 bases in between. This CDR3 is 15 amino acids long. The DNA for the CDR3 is TGTGCCACCAGCACGGGCGGGGTGTCGACCGGGGAGCTGTTTTTT. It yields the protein CATSTGGVSTGELFF.

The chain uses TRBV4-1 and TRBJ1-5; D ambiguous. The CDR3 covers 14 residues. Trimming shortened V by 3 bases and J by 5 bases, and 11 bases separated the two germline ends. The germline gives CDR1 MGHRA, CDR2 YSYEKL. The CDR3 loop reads CASSQPPLDQPQHF. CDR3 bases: TGCGCCAGCAGCCAGCCCCCGTTAGATCAGCCCCAGCATTTT.

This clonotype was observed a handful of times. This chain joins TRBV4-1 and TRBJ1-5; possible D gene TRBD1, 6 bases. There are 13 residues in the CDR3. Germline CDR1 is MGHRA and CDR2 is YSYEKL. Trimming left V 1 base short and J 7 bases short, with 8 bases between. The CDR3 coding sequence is TGCGCCAGCAGCCAAGTGAGGGGGCAGCCCCAGCATTTT. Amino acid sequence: CASSQVRGQPQHF.

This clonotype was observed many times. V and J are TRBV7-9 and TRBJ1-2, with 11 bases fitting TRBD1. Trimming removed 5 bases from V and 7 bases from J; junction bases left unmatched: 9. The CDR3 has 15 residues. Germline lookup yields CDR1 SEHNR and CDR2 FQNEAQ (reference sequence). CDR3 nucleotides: TGTGCCAGCAGCCCAAGTGGACAGGGGGCGAGTGGCTACACCTTC. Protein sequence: CASSPSGQGASGYTF.